The clone carrying this T cell receptor (beta chain) was seen only a few times. Antigen specificity is unknown. This PCR relied on a set of 60 Vbeta primers and 13 Jbeta primers. Sequenced by immunoSEQ multiplex PCR; TCRdb stores in-frame clones only, minus some. The repertoire holds fewer than 150,000 clones, with around 77% as singletons. In germline, CDR1 is SGHRS, CDR2 YFSETQ. With 0 bases clipped from V and 7 bases from J, the junction kept 7 bases outside the gene matches. The CDR3 contains 15 residues. This specimen belongs to a study of cytomegalovirus exposure and HLA in healthy donors. Study conclusions and caveats: The Asian-associated ancestry cluster reportedly had fewer N-insertions than the approximately 630-donor mean in a later analysis. Immune exposure was documented only through CMV serostatus.

The rearrangement uses TRBV5-1 and TRBJ1-5, with 7 bases identical to TRBD1. The clonotype was recovered from a woman in her forties or fifties in good health and CMV-seronegative. The sample consisted of PBMCs. The CDR3 DNA follows: TGCGCCAGCAGCTTGGCGGGTCGACAGGGCCAGCCCCAGCATTTT. Its translation is CASSLAGRQGQPQHF.